Following are 16 T cell receptor beta chains from one sample sequenced in a study of blood T cell repertoires in COVID-19. Libraries were prepared by immunoSEQ multiplex PCR; TCRdb keeps only in-frame clonotypes and omits some of them. Among some 100,000 clones listed, around 88% were seen once. Sequencing was carried out using peripheral blood. These receptors originate from a woman in her seventies with acute or convalescent COVID-19.

The CDR3 coding sequence is TGTGCCAGCAGCCTCGTCGGTGGCTGGAGTCCCAACACTGAAGCTTTCTTT. Its translation is CASSLVGGWSPNTEAFF. This sequence joins TRBV7-9 and TRBJ1-1; D call uncertain. Trimming removed 5 bases from V and 2 bases from J, with 21 bases in between. The CDR3 has 17 residues. In germline, CDR1 is SEHNR, CDR2 FQNEAQ (reference sequence). The full variable domain, completed using reference TRBV7-9 and TRBJ1-1, is DTGVSQNPRHKITKRGQNVTFRCDPISEHNRLYWYRQTLGQGPEFLTYFQNEAQLEKSRLLSDRFSAERPKGSFSTLEIQRTEQGDSAMYLCASSLVGGWSPNTEAFFGQGTRLTVV.

The V and J genes are TRBV9 and TRBJ1-2; D call uncertain. This CDR3 has 12 amino acids. Deletions cut 0 bases from V and 8 bases from J, with 8 bases between. Germline V gives CDR1 SGDLS, CDR2 YYNGEE. CDR3 in amino acids: CASSVAGSGYTF. The CDR3 nucleotides are TGTGCCAGCAGCGTAGCAGGCTCCGGCTACACCTTC.

The genes are TRBV11-2 and TRBJ2-5; TRBD2 matches 11 bases. The junction had 12 bases not matched to a gene; V was cut back by 0 bases and J by 3 bases. The CDR3 runs 19 residues. Germline V CDR1 and CDR2: SGHAT, FQNNGV. The CDR3 DNA reads as TGTGCCAGCAGCTTAGAATGGGGATCCTTAGCGGGGGGGAAAGAGACCCAGTACTTC. Protein product: CASSLEWGSLAGGKETQYF.

The chain joins TRBV29-1 to TRBJ2-1, with 8 positions matching TRBD2. Trimming removed 7 bases from V and 8 bases from J; junction bases left unmatched: 13. CDR1 and CDR2 from the germline V gene are SQVTM and ANQGSEA. The length of the CDR3 is 14 residues. CDR3 sequence reads: CSAYGGVKGDEQFF. The CDR3 DNA sequence: TGCAGCGCTTACGGGGGGGTGAAGGGCGATGAGCAGTTCTTC.

This sequence joins TRBV6-1 and TRBJ1-2; possible D gene TRBD1, 5 bases. This CDR3 spans 16 amino acids. Germline assignment: CDR1 MNHNS and CDR2 SASEGT. V lost 1 base and J lost 0, with 12 bases in between. This CDR3 is CASSEVGRGANYGYTF. CDR3 nucleotide sequence: TGTGCCAGCAGTGAAGTGGGGCGGGGGGCTAACTATGGCTACACCTTC.

The gene calls are TRBV3-1 (or the pseudogene TRBV3-2) and TRBJ2-5, with 7 bases identical to TRBD1. Germline V lookup: CDR1 LGHDT, CDR2 YNNKEL (reference sequence). J gave up 3 bases and V 4 bases, and 5 bases lay outside the gene matches. This CDR3 region has 14 residues. Here the CDR3 DNA reads TGTGCCAGCAGCCGAATGGACAGGAAAGAGACCCAGTACTTC. This gives the protein CASSRMDRKETQYF.

The gene calls are TRBV12-3 or TRBV12-4 and TRBJ1-5, with D hard to call. CDR3 length equals 13 residues. V dropped 3 bases and J dropped 5 bases, with 8 bases sitting between them. Here the CDR3 DNA reads TGTGCCAGCAGTTTCGGGAACCATCAGCCCCAGCATTTT. Translation gives CASSFGNHQPQHF.

The rearrangement uses TRBV28 and TRBJ2-2; weak D call: TRBD2 (6 bases). Trimming removed 7 bases at V and 5 bases at J, with 20 bases between. Germline V gene sequence: CDR1 MDHEN, CDR2 SYDVKM. The CDR3 runs 16 residues. Here the CDR3 reads CASTQTLGLITGELFF. In DNA, the CDR3 is TGTGCCAGCACCCAGACCCTGGGACTTATAACCGGGGAGCTGTTTTTT.

The chain links TRBV20-1 to TRBJ2-1; D perhaps matches TRBD2 (6 bases). The CDR3 extends over 15 amino acids. V was cut by 3 bases and J by 5 bases, with 17 bases left in between. CDR1 and CDR2 (germline): DFQATT, SNEGSKA (reference sequence). CDR3 in DNA: TGCAGTGCTAGTTTTTGGCGGGAATCCAACAATGAGCAGTTCTTC. Translated, it gives CSASFWRESNNEQFF.

The rearrangement joins TRBV11-2 to TRBJ1-6, with D tentatively TRBD1 (5 bases). This CDR3 comprises 15 residues. Per the germline V gene, CDR1 is SGHAT and CDR2 is FQNNGV. V gave up 0 bases and J gave up 13 bases, with 16 bases separating them. The CDR3 region has the DNA TGTGCCAGCAGCTTAGAGGGGCAGGGCCGATTCCCCCTCCACTTT. Amino acids: CASSLEGQGRFPLHF.

This clone was seen a single time. CDR3 amino acids: CASSQSYGYTF. The CDR3 bases are TGTGCCAGCAGCCAGTCCTATGGCTACACCTTC. This rearrangement joins TRBV12-3 or TRBV12-4 to TRBJ1-2; D is unresolved. Trimming removed 6 bases at V and 4 bases at J, with 6 bases between. The CDR3 contains 11 residues.

The CDR3 protein is CSGGQGQVGYTF. The CDR3 coding sequence is TGCAGCGGGGGACAGGGGCAGGTTGGCTACACCTTC. The genes are TRBV29-1 and TRBJ1-2, with 10 bases matching TRBD1. CDR1 and CDR2 (germline): SQVTM, ANQGSEA. Trimming removed 7 bases from V and 7 bases from J; junction bases left unmatched: 6. The CDR3 sequence is 12 residues long.

The genes are TRBV18 and TRBJ2-5; the D is unclear. The ends were cut back, 6 bases at V and 1 base at J, with 12 bases in the middle. This CDR3 has 14 amino acids. The germline V gene encodes CDR1 KGHSH and CDR2 LQKENI. In DNA, the CDR3 is TGTGCCAGCTCCCCCAATTCCGGCCAAGAGACCCAGTACTTC. Translating it yields CASSPNSGQETQYF.

This clone occurred once. The chain carries TRBV28 and TRBJ2-5; 9 positions agree with TRBD2. J was trimmed by 2 bases and V by 3 bases; bases with no gene match: 7. The CDR3 consists of 16 residues. Germline V gene lookup returns CDR1 MDHEN and CDR2 SYDVKM. The CDR3 here is CASSFRRTSAQETQYF. CDR3 nucleotide sequence: TGTGCCAGCAGTTTTCGCCGGACTAGCGCTCAAGAGACCCAGTACTTC.

DNA of the CDR3: TGTGCCATCGCCCAGCGGAGATCTAGCACAGATACGCAGTATTTT. Its protein is CAIAQRRSSTDTQYF. The chain uses TRBV10-3 and TRBJ2-3, with D perhaps TRBD2 (5 bases). V gave up 8 bases and J gave up 0 bases, with 15 bases separating them. CDR1 is ENHRY and CDR2 is SYGVKD in the germline V gene. The CDR3 is made up of 15 amino acids.

The chain uses TRBV12-3 or TRBV12-4 and TRBJ2-7; TRBD1 agrees at 9 bases. Trimming removed 6 bases from V and 6 bases from J; junction bases left unmatched: 3. The CDR3 sequence is 12 residues long. The CDR3 DNA follows: TGTGCCAGCAGGGGGGGACAGGGCGAGCAGTACTTC. Its protein product is CASRGGQGEQYF.